Below, 20 T cell receptor beta chains from the same sample are listed, as sequenced in a study of CD8 T cells in ankylosing spondylitis. TCRdb called the 5' RACE reads again in MiXCR, with one record for every CDR3 protein. The table lists about 140,000 distinct CDR3 sequences, approximately 8.4% of them singletons, with 6% to 8% in the top ten. Sequencing was done on a sample of synovial fluid, either unsorted or a sorted T cell fraction (not recorded which). Source of these receptors: a male donor with ankylosing spondylitis.

This clonotype appeared many times. The rearrangement uses TRBV20-1 and TRBJ1-1, with TRBD1 matching 11 bases. The CDR3 loop spans 13 amino acids. Germline CDR1 DFQATT, CDR2 SNEGSKA (reference sequence). As DNA, the CDR3 is TGCAGAGCTCGGGACAGGGGGACCACTGAAGCTTTCTTT. As protein: CRARDRGTTEAFF.

This clonotype has ten or more counts. The CDR3 spells CASSLDPGLGTDTQYF. The CDR3 region has the DNA TGTGCCAGCAGCTTAGATCCGGGACTCGGCACAGATACGCAGTATTTT. The chain recombines TRBV11-2 with TRBJ2-3, with D possibly matching TRBD2 (6 bases). V lost 0 bases, J lost 1 base, and 11 bases lay in between. This CDR3 has 16 amino acids. Germline CDR1 reads SGHAT; CDR2 reads FQNNGV.

This clonotype was seen repeatedly, ten times or more. The chain combines TRBV6-2 or TRBV6-3 with TRBJ2-1, with TRBD2 as a possible D gene (6 bases). Germline CDR1 reads MNHEY; CDR2 reads SVGEGT. CDR3 length equals 15 residues. V was pared by 5 bases and J by 1 base, with 12 bases between. The DNA for the CDR3 is TGTGCCAGCAGTCCCTTGGAGGGATCCTACAATGAGCAGTTCTTC. The encoded protein is CASSPLEGSYNEQFF.

This clonotype occurred a few times. The genes are TRBV6-5 and TRBJ1-4, with D possibly TRBD1 on 6 matching bases. The CDR3 consists of 15 residues. CDR1 is MNHEY, CDR2 SVGAGI, per germline. The V end lost 0 bases, the J end lost 7 bases, and 12 bases lay between the germline ends. The CDR3 loop reads CASSYSRQVFEKLFF. The CDR3, as DNA: TGTGCCAGCAGTTACTCGAGACAGGTTTTTGAAAAACTGTTTTTT.

This clonotype was counted many times. The chain recombines TRBV9 with TRBJ2-7; 7 nucleotides agree with TRBD2. This CDR3 contains 13 residues. V gave up 0 bases and J gave up 6 bases; unmatched junction bases: 3. Germline V gives CDR1 SGDLS, CDR2 YYNGEE. This chain's CDR3 is CASSVAPSGEQYF. The CDR3, as DNA: TGTGCCAGCAGCGTAGCCCCTAGCGGCGAGCAGTACTTC. Full variable domain (remainder filled in from reference TRBV9 and TRBJ2-7): DSGVTQTPKHLITATGQRVTLRCSPRSGDLSVYWYQQSLDQGLQFLIQYYNGEERAKGNILERFSAQQFPDLHSELNLSSLELGDSALYFCASSVAPSGEQYFGPGTRLTVT.

This CDR3 reads CSARSSRRETQYF. Here the CDR3 DNA reads TGCAGTGCTAGATCCTCAAGGAGAGAGACCCAGTACTTC. The chain has TRBV20-1 and TRBJ2-5; no definite D call. Trimming removed 2 bases from V and 4 bases from J, with 11 bases in between. The CDR3 has 13 amino acids. CDR1 and CDR2 (germline): DFQATT, SNEGSKA (reference sequence).

A word on this clonotype: The junction departs from germline at one end; a sequencing error may be responsible. The V and J genes are TRBV9 and TRBJ2-3; no reliable D call. Germline lookup yields CDR1 SGDLS and CDR2 YYNGEE. There are 15 residues in the CDR3. The DNA for the CDR3 is TGTACCAGCAGCGTAGGATTGGTCAGCACAGATACGCAGTATTTT. Translating gives CTSSVGLVSTDTQYF.

This clonotype showed up many times. CDR3 protein: CASSLGVAGGRADTQYF. DNA for the CDR3: TGCGCCAGCAGCTTGGGAGTAGCGGGGGGCCGGGCAGATACGCAGTATTTT. The J gene is TRBJ2-3, the V gene TRBV5-1, with 10 bases aligning to TRBD2. The V gene end was trimmed by 0 bases and the J gene end by 4 bases; junction bases not matched to a gene: 8. This CDR3 contains 17 residues. Germline CDR1 and CDR2: SGHRS and YFSETQ.

This clonotype has ten or more counts. The rearrangement links TRBV27 to TRBJ1-1, with D perhaps matching TRBD1 (6 bases). Germline values: CDR1 MNHEY, CDR2 SMNVEV (reference sequence). The CDR3 runs 13 residues. Trimming removed 5 bases from V and 8 bases from J, with 15 bases in between. For the CDR3, the DNA is TGTGCCAGCAGTCCCCGTCGGACAGAGGAAGCTTTCTTT. Protein: CASSPRRTEEAFF.

V is TRBV5-1 and J is TRBJ2-5; D not resolved. The CDR3 covers 14 residues. The ends were cut back, 1 base at V and 3 bases at J, with 10 bases in the middle. Germline assignment: CDR1 SGHRS and CDR2 YFSETQ. CDR3 sequence (DNA): TGCGCCAGCAGCTTGTTCGGTGAGGAAGAGACCCAGTACTTC. The encoded protein is CASSLFGEEETQYF.

Ten or more counts support this clonotype. The chain recombines TRBV12-3 or TRBV12-4 with TRBJ1-4; D possibly corresponds to TRBD1 (6 bases). CDR3 size: 14 residues. The V end was cut by 5 bases, the J end by 3 bases, with 10 bases between. CDR3 loop: CASSKGVSNEKLFF. DNA of the CDR3: TGTGCCAGCAGTAAGGGGGTCTCTAATGAAAAACTGTTTTTT.

This clonotype was seen a handful of times. This chain uses TRBV5-1 with TRBJ2-5; D is uncertain. Trimming took off 0 bases at V and 4 bases at J, with 10 bases between the two ends. Germline CDR1 is SGHRS and CDR2 is YFSETQ. This CDR3 comprises 14 residues. The CDR3 DNA reads TGCGCCAGCAGCTTGGTGGCCACCTTAGAGACCCAGTACTTC. This gives the protein CASSLVATLETQYF.

The V gene is TRBV7-2, the J gene TRBJ1-2; D gene uncertain. The CDR3 spans 15 residues. Between the trimmed V and J ends, which lost 1 base and 4 bases, there was a span of 13 bases. Germline V gives CDR1 SGHTA, CDR2 FQGNSA. The CDR3 nucleotides are TGTGCCAGCAGCTTAGATGGATCCCTAGGCTATGGCTACACCTTC. Translating gives CASSLDGSLGYGYTF.

The chain recombines TRBV18 with TRBJ2-7; TRBD1 matches at 7 bases. The germline gives CDR1 KGHSH, CDR2 LQKENI. The V segment lost 4 bases and the J segment 4 bases; nucleotides outside the gene matches: 7. The CDR3 spans 14 residues. In DNA, the CDR3 is TGTGCCAGCTCACTCGGGACAGCCGGATACGAGCAGTACTTC. Protein: CASSLGTAGYEQYF.

This chain connects TRBV5-1 to TRBJ2-6; D possibly corresponds to TRBD1 (5 bases). V dropped 0 bases and J dropped 2 bases, with 9 bases sitting between them. The CDR3 is made up of 16 amino acids. Germline V gene lookup returns CDR1 SGHRS and CDR2 YFSETQ. The CDR3 DNA sequence: TGCGCCAGCAGCTTGGCAGGGAATCCTGGGGCCAACGTCCTGACTTTC. Translated, it gives CASSLAGNPGANVLTF. The full variable domain, its missing parts supplied by reference TRBV5-1 and TRBJ2-6, is KAGVTQTPRYLIKTRGQQVTLSCSPISGHRSVSWYQQTPGQGLQFLFEYFSETQRNKGNFPGRFSGRQFSNSRSEMNVSTLELGDSALYLCASSLAGNPGANVLTFGAGSRLTVL.

This clonotype has only a few counts. The rearrangement links TRBV20-1 to TRBJ2-1, with D hard to call. Germline lookup yields CDR1 DFQATT and CDR2 SNEGSKA (reference sequence). The V gene lost 5 bases and the J gene lost 1 base, with 9 bases spanning the gap. The CDR3 is made up of 13 amino acids. The CDR3 protein is CSAVKGSYNEQFF. The CDR3 DNA follows: TGCAGTGCTGTTAAGGGTTCCTACAATGAGCAGTTCTTC.

This clonotype was seen only a few times. The chain carries TRBV28 and TRBJ2-1, with D hard to call. Trimming took off 10 bases at V and 7 bases at J, with 8 bases between the two ends. Germline loops: CDR1 MDHEN, CDR2 SYDVKM. CDR3 length: 10 amino acids. The CDR3 sequence is CAKEENEQFF. The CDR3 nucleotides read TGTGCCAAAGAGGAGAATGAGCAGTTCTTC.

This clonotype was recorded at least ten times. The chain recombines TRBV28 with TRBJ2-1; 10 bases are shared with TRBD2. This CDR3 has 16 residues. V shed 5 bases and J 8 bases; nucleotides not matched to a gene: 12. Germline lookup yields CDR1 MDHEN and CDR2 SYDVKM. The CDR3 bases are TGTGCCAGCAGTCCCCCGGGAGCGGGAGGGCCCTATGAGCAGTTCTTC. This sequence encodes CASSPPGAGGPYEQFF. The complete variable domain, with remaining parts taken from reference TRBV28 and TRBJ2-1, reads DVKVTQSSRYLVKRTGEKVFLECVQDMDHENMFWYRQDPGLGLRLIYFSYDVKMKEKGDIPEGYSVSREKKERFSLILESASTNQTSMYLCASSPPGAGGPYEQFFGPGTRLTVL.

This clonotype was observed a handful of times. This chain uses TRBV6-6 with TRBJ1-1, with D maybe TRBD1 (6 bases). Trimming stripped 6 bases from V and 4 bases from J, with 12 bases between. The CDR3 runs 13 residues. The germline gives CDR1 MNHNY, CDR2 SVGAGI (reference sequence). The chain's CDR3 is CASRNTGSTEAFF. CDR3 nucleotide sequence: TGTGCCAGCAGAAATACAGGGTCCACTGAAGCTTTCTTT.

This clonotype turned up a few times. CDR3 sequence (DNA): TGTGCCAGCCGGGACAGGGGGCGCGAAGGCTACACCTTC. Translating gives CASRDRGREGYTF. The J gene is TRBJ1-2, the V gene TRBV7-9, with TRBD1 matching 12 bases. This CDR3 region has 13 residues. The V segment lost 8 bases and the J segment 8 bases; nucleotides outside the gene matches: 6. Germline CDR1 reads SEHNR; CDR2 reads FQNEAQ (reference sequence).